The rows below give T cell receptor beta chains drawn from one sample of a study of response to subunit inactivated influenza vaccine. In TCRdb, the RT-PCR reads were re-called with MiXCR into one record per CDR3 protein. The sample yields about 570,000 distinct CDR3 sequences, about 11% seen once. The same data also went into a second study, on T cells expressing NK-cell markers.

The sample was PBMCs from blood, taken on the day of vaccination. Receptors originate from a man aged 50-59 years who received an inactivated influenza vaccine. Both conserved end residues are part of each CDR3. The order of the fields is J gene, clone size, V gene, D gene, CDR3 protein, CDR3 DNA. D genes are given only for firm matches. Where a row states a size, it is once, few, many or the class of an expanded clone; other rows omit it.

>TRBJ1-4|.|TRBV4-3|.
CASSHDADSWNEKLFF
TGCGCCAGCAGCCACGACGCGGACAGCTGGAATGAAAAACTGTTTTTT
>TRBJ1-1|many|TRBV18|.
CASSPPLAMGTEAFF
TGTGCCAGCTCACCCCCCTTGGCTATGGGCACTGAAGCTTTCTTT
>TRBJ2-2|few|TRBV14|TRBD2
CASSRFGGRRTGELFF
TGTGCCAGCAGCCGATTCGGCGGGAGGCGGACCGGGGAGCTGTTTTTT
>TRBJ1-5|few|TRBV12-3/TRBV12-4|.
CASSPQGSVGNQPQHF
TGTGCCAGCAGTCCCCAGGGCAGTGTGGGCAATCAGCCCCAGCATTTT
>TRBJ1-2|many|TRBV29-1|.
CSVAWGAKGYTF
TGCAGCGTTGCGTGGGGGGCTAAAGGCTACACCTTC
>TRBJ2-1|.|TRBV6-1|.
CASSRNLESLRFF
TGTGCCAGCAGTCGGAATCTTGAGTCTTTACGGTTCTTC
>TRBJ2-2|few|TRBV9|TRBD2
CASKEGSGTTGELFF
TGTGCCAGCAAAGAGGGTAGCGGGACCACCGGGGAGCTGTTTTTT
>TRBJ2-7|.|TRBV4-1|.
CASSPKHPSSYEQYF
TGCGCCAGCAGCCCGAAACACCCGAGCTCCTACGAGCAGTACTTC
>TRBJ1-4|.|TRBV4-3|.
CASSQATLGNEKLFF
TGCGCCAGCAGCCAAGCCACCTTAGGGAATGAAAAACTGTTTTTT
>TRBJ2-1|many|TRBV20-1|TRBD2
CRGLAGALDNEQFF
TGCAGAGGACTAGCGGGAGCTCTTGACAATGAGCAGTTCTTC
>TRBJ1-4|many|TRBV18|TRBD1
CASSPITAGQINEKLFF
TGTGCCAGCTCACCAATCACTGCGGGACAGATTAATGAAAAACTGTTTTTT
>TRBJ2-2|few|TRBV4-3|.
CASSQAPQGSSGELFF
TGCGCCAGCAGCCAAGCTCCCCAGGGAAGTAGCGGGGAGCTGTTTTTT
>TRBJ2-3|.|TRBV20-1|.
CSARDYLAGQSTDTQYF
TGCAGTGCTAGAGATTACCTCGCGGGACAGAGCACAGATACGCAGTATTTT
>TRBJ2-1|few|TRBV19|.
CASSTSRGRVGNDNEQFF
TGTGCCAGTAGTACCTCTAGGGGAAGAGTGGGAAATGACAATGAGCAGTTCTTC
>TRBJ2-3|.|TRBV7-9|TRBD2
CASSALAGVGTQYF
TGTGCCAGCAGCGCCCTAGCGGGGGTTGGGACGCAGTATTTT
>TRBJ2-1|.|TRBV28|TRBD2
CASTPGLAQDSYNEQFF
TGTGCCAGCACCCCAGGACTAGCCCAAGACTCCTACAATGAGCAGTTCTTC
>TRBJ2-7|few|TRBV6-1|TRBD1
CASSEMTGTSYEQYF
TGTGCCAGCAGTGAAATGACAGGGACATCCTACGAGCAGTACTTC
>TRBJ2-1|many|TRBV5-1|.
CASSPGSSYNEQFF
TGTGCCAGCAGCCCGGGTAGCTCCTACAATGAGCAGTTCTTC
>TRBJ2-1|.|TRBV28|TRBD1
CASSLIDRAAYNEQFF
TGTGCCAGCAGTTTAATTGACAGGGCGGCCTACAATGAGCAGTTCTTC
>TRBJ1-5|.|TRBV6-1|.
CASRQSAYSNQPQHF
TGTGCCAGCAGACAATCCGCTTATAGCAATCAGCCCCAGCATTTT
>TRBJ2-1|few|TRBV7-3|.
CASSSKLGPVNEQFF
TGTGCCAGCAGCTCCAAACTAGGACCGGTCAATGAGCAGTTCTTC
>TRBJ2-5|few|TRBV29-1|.
CSVERGQVEETQYF
TGCAGCGTTGAGCGGGGGCAGGTTGAAGAGACCCAGTACTTC
>TRBJ2-2|.|TRBV27|TRBD2
CASKVAGAMNTGELFF
TGTGCCAGCAAAGTAGCGGGGGCTATGAACACCGGGGAGCTGTTTTTT
>TRBJ2-7|.|TRBV29-1|TRBD1
CSVLSGTGETYEQYF
TGCAGCGTGCTGTCCGGGACAGGGGAAACCTACGAGCAGTACTTC
>TRBJ2-5|few|TRBV15|TRBD1
CATSTPRQGAETQYF
TGTGCCACCAGCACGCCTAGACAGGGCGCAGAGACCCAGTACTTC
>TRBJ2-1|few|TRBV29-1|TRBD2
CSVRTSGIHNEQFF
TGCAGCGTTAGGACTAGCGGGATCCACAATGAGCAGTTCTTC
>TRBJ2-1|.|TRBV19|.
CATAQSSYNEQFF
TGTGCCACCGCGCAGAGCTCCTACAATGAGCAGTTCTTC
>TRBJ2-1|many|TRBV5-1|.
CASSLGLVDNEQFF
TGCGCCAGCAGCTTGGGACTAGTGGACAATGAGCAGTTCTTC
>TRBJ1-1|.|TRBV6-1|.
CASSEAHLRVNTEAFF
TGTGCCAGCAGTGAAGCTCATCTCAGGGTTAACACTGAAGCTTTCTTT
>TRBJ2-7|.|TRBV3-1|TRBD1
CASSHDRGTEQYF
TGTGCCAGCAGCCACGACAGGGGGACCGAGCAGTACTTC
>TRBJ2-3|.|TRBV12-3/TRBV12-4|TRBD1
CASSPWDRGTDTQYF
TGTGCCAGCAGTCCCTGGGACAGGGGCACAGATACGCAGTATTTT
>TRBJ2-3|.|TRBV10-3|.
CAISELTGTDTQYF
TGTGCCATCAGTGAGTTAACAGGCACAGATACGCAGTATTTT
>TRBJ2-7|many|TRBV5-6|TRBD1
CASSLGGGSSYEQYF
TGTGCCAGCAGCTTGGGAGGGGGCAGCTCCTACGAGCAGTACTTC
>TRBJ2-7|many|TRBV7-2|.
CASSLVGGVSGEQYF
TGTGCCAGCAGCTTAGTGGGGGGCGTATCTGGAGAGCAGTACTTC
>TRBJ2-3|.|TRBV5-6|.
CASSYGAQVDTQYF
TGTGCCAGCAGCTACGGGGCCCAGGTAGATACGCAGTATTTT
>TRBJ2-5|few|TRBV3-1|TRBD1
CASTPIDRGETQYF
TGTGCCAGCACTCCTATCGACAGGGGGGAGACCCAGTACTTC
>TRBJ2-1|.|TRBV6-5|.
CASSLVPTGAYNEQFF
TGTGCCAGCAGCTTAGTCCCCACCGGGGCCTACAATGAGCAGTTCTTC
>TRBJ2-5|.|TRBV7-3|.
CASSLTGRGLETQYF
TGTGCCAGCAGCTTAACAGGAAGGGGTTTGGAGACCCAGTACTTC
>TRBJ2-1|.|TRBV20-1|TRBD2
CSARLAGMDYNEQFF
TGCAGTGCTCGACTAGCGGGGATGGACTACAATGAGCAGTTCTTC
>TRBJ1-1|few|TRBV5-1|.
CASSFPPPSGTMRSNEAFF
TGCGCCAGCAGCTTCCCCCCTCCATCGGGTACAATGAGGAGCAATGAAGCTTTCTTT